This passage covers 28 T cell receptor beta chains from one sample sequenced in a study of tissue T cells after allogeneic stem cell transplantation. The time point denotes: mouse harvest day 7 after allogeneic transplant. Tail vein injection delivered 10^7 T-cell-depleted bone marrow cells and 10^6 splenic CD5+ T cells. Clones were read by immunoSEQ multiplex PCR, and TCRdb kept only the in-frame ones, dropping some. Of 6,500 to 10,000 clones in the sample, over 45% were seen once. Sequencing input: gut tissue. The receptors shown here come from a female BALB/c mouse given C57BL/6 T cells with graft-versus-host disease after an allogeneic hematopoietic cell transplant.

Of note for this clone: Each gene name is a mouse one. Coverage ceases 1 residue before the CDR3 finishes, and the germline J gene fills in the end. The chain recombines TRBV5 with TRBJ1-3; D ambiguous. The V end lost 3 bases, the J end lost 0 bases, and 6 bases lay between the germline ends. Germline V lookup: CDR1 LGHNA, CDR2 YNLKQL (reference sequence). The CDR3 covers 14 residues. The CDR3 bases that were read are TGTGCCAGCAGCCAGACATATTCTGGAAATACGCTCTAT. This codes for CASSQTYSGNTLY. The full CDR3 reads CASSQTYSGNTLYF.

This clone was recorded a few times. Gene names follow the mouse nomenclature. Read data end 1 residue before the CDR3 end; the end is taken from the germline J gene. This sequence joins TRBV13-1 and TRBJ1-4; no definite D call. Germline CDR1 is NSHNY and CDR2 is SYGAGN. The CDR3 covers 15 residues. V was clipped by 0 bases and J by 1 base, with 7 bases between them. The CDR3 loop reads CASSDAQTSNERLFF. The covered CDR3 bases are TGTGCCAGCAGTGATGCACAAACTTCCAACGAAAGATTATTT.

In regard to this clone: Germline and genes here are mouse. Sequencing ends 1 residue short of the CDR3 end; the germline J gene provides the rest. The genes are TRBV5 and TRBJ2-7; 9 bases match TRBD2. CDR1 LGHNA and CDR2 YNLKQL come from the germline V gene (reference sequence). This CDR3 is 14 amino acids long. Trimming took 5 bases from V and 2 from J; bases not matched to a gene: 4. The CDR3 spells CASSLGGRAYEQYF. The part of the CDR3 DNA that was read is TGTGCCAGCAGCTTGGGGGGGCGCGCCTATGAACAGTAC.

With respect to this clone: The genes and germline here are from mouse. The read terminates 1 residue ahead of where the CDR3 ends, so the germline J gene completes it. The chain employs TRBV13-1 and TRBJ2-3, with D tentatively TRBD1 (5 bases). Germline CDR1 is NSHNY and CDR2 is SYGAGN. The CDR3 runs 13 residues. V lost 4 bases, J lost 1 base, and 7 bases lay in between. This chain's CDR3 is CASSKQGAETLYF. The sequenced CDR3 bases are TGTGCCAGCAGTAAACAGGGTGCAGAAACGCTGTAT.

This clone was recorded a few times. These gene names are mouse names. Sequencing ends 1 residue short of the CDR3 end; the germline J gene provides the rest. The J gene is TRBJ1-4, the V gene TRBV3; no clear D. Germline V gives CDR1 SNHLY, CDR2 FYNGKV (reference sequence). The CDR3 extends over 14 amino acids. V lost 1 base, J lost 0 bases, and 3 bases lay in between. The CDR3 reads CASSLVVSNERLFF. The sequenced part of the CDR3 DNA is TGTGCCAGCAGCTTAGTGGTTTCCAACGAAAGATTATTT.

A remark on this clone: Gene names refer to mouse genes. The CDR3 goes on 1 residue after the read ends, and that part is filled in from the germline J gene. This chain connects TRBV26 to TRBJ1-3; the D is unclear. Germline assignment: CDR1 KGHPV and CDR2 FQNQEV (reference sequence). CDR3 length: 14 amino acids. The V end lost 6 bases, the J end lost 0 bases, and 9 bases lay between the germline ends. The CDR3 DNA, read in part, is TGTGCCAGCAGCCCGACCTTTTCTGGAAATACGCTCTAT. As protein: CASSPTFSGNTLY. The full CDR3 is CASSPTFSGNTLYF.

This clone appeared a few times. Germline and genes here are mouse. The observed sequence ends 1 residue before the CDR3 terminus, with the missing tail filled in from the germline J gene. V gene TRBV5 combines with J gene TRBJ2-1; D uncertain. V was pared by 1 base and J by 4 bases, with 8 bases between. This CDR3 is built from 14 residues. Germline lookup yields CDR1 LGHNA and CDR2 YNLKQL (reference sequence). The CDR3 sequence is CASSQGWMYAEQFF. CDR3 bases read: TGTGCCAGCAGCCAAGGATGGATGTATGCTGAGCAGTTC.

This clone was seen a few times. Gene labels here are mouse ones. The CDR3 is cut off 1 residue early in the read; its end comes from the germline J gene. The chain employs TRBV2 and TRBJ1-1, with D perhaps TRBD1 (5 bases). Germline V gene sequence: CDR1 LGHNA, CDR2 YSYQKL. This CDR3 has 13 amino acids. V lost 0 bases, J lost 5 bases, and 7 bases lay in between. The CDR3 protein is CASSQERGTEVFF. Partial CDR3 DNA: TGTGCCAGCAGCCAAGAGCGGGGGACAGAAGTCTTC.

This clone was recorded only once. Mouse gene names apply. The read ends 1 residue shy of where the CDR3 ends; the end is completed using the germline J gene. This chain links TRBV26 with TRBJ1-6; 8 bases match TRBD1. TRBJ1-6 is an ORF for which the function is uncertain. With 4 bases clipped from V and 11 bases from J, the junction kept 7 bases outside the gene matches. The CDR3 is 14 amino acids. Per germline, CDR1 KGHPV and CDR2 FQNQEV (reference sequence). The sequenced part of the CDR3 DNA is TGTGCCAGCAGTCCGACAGGGGAGAGGACGCCCCTCTAC. Encoded protein: CASSPTGERTPLY. The whole CDR3 protein is CASSPTGERTPLYF.

Comments on this clone: Genes and germline come from the mouse. The CDR3 end falls 1 residue outside the read, so it is completed with the germline J gene. V and J are TRBV16 and TRBJ2-1; 10 bases line up with TRBD2. The length of the CDR3 is 15 residues. CDR1 and CDR2 from the germline V gene are SGHSA and FRNQAP. Germline trimming cut 1 base from V and 6 bases from J; bases unmatched to any gene: 3. The covered CDR3 bases are TGTGCAAGCAGCTTAGTGGCTGGGGGGGCTGCTGAGCAGTTC. Its protein product is CASSLVAGGAAEQF. The full CDR3 reads CASSLVAGGAAEQFF. Drawing the rest from reference TRBV16 and TRBJ2-1, the complete variable domain is NAGVIQTPRHKVTGKGQEATLWCEPISGHSAVFWYRQTIVQGLEFLTYFRNQAPIDDSGMPKERFSAQMPNQSHSTLKIQSTQPQDSAVYLCASSLVAGGAAEQFFGPGTRLTVL.

In its sample, this clone was seen a few times. The genes and germline here are from mouse. The read falls 1 residue short of the CDR3 end, and the missing part is taken from the germline J gene. The V gene is TRBV3, the J gene TRBJ2-2; a possible D gene is TRBD1 (6 bases). Germline-derived CDR1 and CDR2 are SNHLY and FYNGKV (reference sequence). Trimming pared 6 bases from V and 2 bases from J, leaving 10 bases between. There are 14 residues in the CDR3. The part of the CDR3 DNA that was read is TGTGCCAGCAGGCCAACAGGGAACACCGGGCAGCTCTAC. Encoded protein: CASRPTGNTGQLY. The CDR3 as a whole reads CASRPTGNTGQLYF. The complete variable domain, with remaining parts taken from reference TRBV3 and TRBJ2-2, reads GPKVLQIPSHQIIDMGQMVTLNCDPVSNHLYFYWYKQILGQQMEFLVNFYNGKVMEKSKLFKDQFSVERPDGSYFTLKIQPTALEDSAVYFCASRPTGNTGQLYFGEGSKLTVL.

Worth noting for this clone: Gene names are the mouse ones. The read ends 1 residue before the CDR3 terminus; that terminus is restored from the germline J gene. V gene TRBV16 combines with J gene TRBJ2-3; 7 nucleotides line up with TRBD1. The V gene's germline CDR1 is SGHSA and CDR2 FRNQAP. The J segment lost 2 bases and the V segment lost 2 bases, leaving 1 base of the junction unmatched. This CDR3 spans 14 amino acids. The DNA read from the CDR3 is TGTGCAAGCAGCTTAACAGGGGATGCAGAAACGCTGTAT. Its protein product is CASSLTGDAETLY. The full CDR3 protein is CASSLTGDAETLYF.

This clone has just one count. Genes here carry mouse names. With the read ending 1 residue before the CDR3 end, the germline J gene is used to fill in that end. The chain couples TRBV26 to TRBJ1-4; 7 positions agree with TRBD1. CDR1 is KGHPV and CDR2 is FQNQEV in the germline V gene (reference sequence). The CDR3 spans 13 residues. V lost 6 bases to trimming and J lost 8 bases; unmatched junction nucleotides: 6. CDR3 sequence: CASSGGQMERLFF. The sequenced CDR3 bases are TGTGCCAGCAGCGGGGGACAGATGGAAAGATTATTT. Variable domain in full (rest from reference TRBV26 and TRBJ1-4): NSKVIQTPRYLVKGQGQKAKMRCIPEKGHPVVFWYQQNKNNEFKFLINFQNQEVLQQIDMTEKRFSAECPSNSPCSLEIQSSEAGDSALYLCASSGGQMERLFFGHGTKLSVL.

This clone has more than one count but fewer than ten. Mouse germline and gene names are used. The CDR3 extends 1 residue past the end of the read, so its final part is completed from the germline J gene. V usage is TRBV26 and J usage is TRBJ2-4, with no clear D. V was cut by 6 bases and J by 0 bases, with 7 bases left in between. Germline lookup yields CDR1 KGHPV and CDR2 FQNQEV (reference sequence). The CDR3 totals 13 residues. CDR3 region: CASSPGSQNTLYF. The sequenced CDR3 bases are TGTGCCAGCAGCCCAGGTAGTCAAAACACCTTGTAC.

With regard to this clone: Genes here carry mouse names. The CDR3 loop is CASSPSANTEVFF. The covered CDR3 bases are TGTGCCAGCAGTCCCAGTGCAAACACAGAAGTCTTC. The V gene is TRBV26, the J gene TRBJ1-1; D gene uncertain. The DNA ends 1 residue before the CDR3 does, and the rest of the CDR3 is filled in from the germline J gene. CDR1 KGHPV and CDR2 FQNQEV come from the germline V gene (reference sequence). Trimming pared 4 bases from V and 0 bases from J, leaving 6 bases between. CDR3 length: 13 amino acids.

In regard to this clone: Gene and germline names: mouse. The DNA ends 1 residue before the CDR3 does, and the rest of the CDR3 is filled in from the germline J gene. V gene TRBV20 combines with J gene TRBJ2-7; D not resolved. CDR3 length: 13 residues. Per the germline V gene, CDR1 is GFQATS and CDR2 is STVNSAI. Trimming left V 1 base short and J 0 bases short, with 7 bases between. CDR3 DNA, as far as it was read: TGTGGTGCTAGGGGGGCTAGCTCCTATGAACAGTAC. Translation gives CGARGASSYEQY. The CDR3 in its entirety is CGARGASSYEQYF.

Regarding this clone: The gene names here belong to mouse. Read sequence stops 1 residue before the CDR3 end, and the germline J gene provides the missing end. This chain connects TRBV15 to TRBJ2-2; 10 bases line up with TRBD1. Germline-derived CDR1 and CDR2 are SGHND and FRSKSL. Trimming at V came to 5 bases and at J to 4 bases, leaving 1 base not matched to a gene. The CDR3 extends over 14 amino acids. The DNA read from the CDR3 is TGTGCCAGCAGTCGGACAGGGGGCACCGGGCAGCTCTAC. Protein sequence: CASSRTGGTGQLY. The complete CDR3 sequence is CASSRTGGTGQLYF.

A few counts support this clone. Mouse germline and gene names are used. The read halts 1 residue ahead of the CDR3 end, with the missing end drawn from the germline J gene. The genes are TRBV26 and TRBJ1-3, with 9 nucleotides matching TRBD1. This CDR3 is 15 amino acids long. Looked up from germline, CDR1 is KGHPV and CDR2 is FQNQEV (reference sequence). V was pared by 2 bases and J by 4 bases, with 3 bases of the junction left unmatched. The DNA read from the CDR3 is TGTGCCAGCAGTCTGGGGACAGGGTGGGGAAATACGCTCTAT. Protein sequence: CASSLGTGWGNTLY. The full CDR3 reads CASSLGTGWGNTLYF.

Details on this clone: Gene names are the mouse ones. Read data end 1 residue before the CDR3 end; the end is taken from the germline J gene. This rearrangement joins TRBV26 to TRBJ2-7; the D is unclear. The V end lost 4 bases, the J end lost 7 bases, and 11 bases lay between the germline ends. This CDR3 comprises 12 residues. Germline CDR1 reads KGHPV; CDR2 reads FQNQEV (reference sequence). CDR3 DNA (partial): TGTGCCAGCAGTCGCGGGGAAGGGGAACAGTAC. As protein: CASSRGEGEQY. The full CDR3 reads CASSRGEGEQYF.

To note about this clone: Gene and germline names: mouse. The CDR3 end is not reached by the read, which stops 1 residue before it; the germline J gene fills it in. The V call is TRBV26, the J call TRBJ2-1; 7 bases align to TRBD1. The junction had 1 base not matched to a gene; V was cut back by 5 bases and J by 3 bases. This CDR3 region has 13 residues. Looked up from germline, CDR1 is KGHPV and CDR2 is FQNQEV (reference sequence). CDR3 amino acids: CASSWDSYAEQFF. The covered CDR3 bases are TGTGCCAGCAGTTGGGACAGCTATGCTGAGCAGTTC.

Concerning this clone: Mouse gene names and germline throughout. The missing CDR3 end, 1 residue past where the read stops, is filled in from the germline J gene. V is TRBV26 and J is TRBJ2-5; TRBD1 or TRBD2 may be the D gene (5 bases each). The length of the CDR3 is 15 residues. CDR1 is KGHPV, CDR2 FQNQEV, per germline (reference sequence). The V gene lost 4 bases and the J gene lost 0 bases, with 11 bases spanning the gap. The part of the CDR3 DNA that was read is TGTGCCAGCAGTCCCTACCGGGACAACCAAGACACCCAGTAC. Its protein is CASSPYRDNQDTQY. The whole CDR3 is CASSPYRDNQDTQYF.

A note on this clone: These gene names are mouse names. The read terminates 1 residue before the CDR3 end, so the remaining end is supplied by the germline J gene. The genes are TRBV3 and TRBJ2-4, with TRBD2 matching 14 bases. V was pared by 4 bases and J by 8 bases, with 5 bases of the junction left unmatched. The CDR3 totals 15 residues. Germline V gives CDR1 SNHLY, CDR2 FYNGKV (reference sequence). The CDR3 loop is CASSSGTGGAGTLYF. The part of the CDR3 DNA that was read is TGTGCCAGCAGCTCGGGGACTGGGGGGGCGGGCACCTTGTAC. The variable domain in full, completed from reference TRBV3 and TRBJ2-4, reads GPKVLQIPSHQIIDMGQMVTLNCDPVSNHLYFYWYKQILGQQMEFLVNFYNGKVMEKSKLFKDQFSVERPDGSYFTLKIQPTALEDSAVYFCASSSGTGGAGTLYFGAGTRLSVL.

In regard to this clone: Germline and genes: mouse. The observed sequence ends 1 residue before the CDR3 terminus, with the missing tail filled in from the germline J gene. The chain uses TRBV3 and TRBJ2-2; 9 nucleotides align to TRBD1. Unmatched junction bases numbered 2, after V lost 4 bases and J lost 5 bases. CDR1 and CDR2 from the germline V gene are SNHLY and FYNGKV (reference sequence). This CDR3 comprises 14 residues. Incomplete CDR3 DNA: TGTGCCAGCAGCTCCGGGACAGGGACCGGGCAGCTCTAC. This sequence encodes CASSSGTGTGQLY. In full, the CDR3 is CASSSGTGTGQLYF.

To note about this clone: The germline and genes are mouse ones. The read stops 1 residue short of the end of the CDR3; the missing end is completed from the germline J gene. The chain has TRBV23 and TRBJ1-1; no check of the table's D call, TRBD1, against the DNA was made. This CDR3 has 13 residues. Germline CDR1 is KGHTA and CDR2 is FQNQQP. The CDR3 sequence: CSSSHRSNTEVFF. The sequenced part of the CDR3 DNA is TGCTCCAGCAGTCACAGGTCAAACACAGAAGTCTTC.

This clone was picked up a small number of times. Genes here carry mouse names. The missing CDR3 end, 1 residue past where the read stops, is filled in from the germline J gene. This rearrangement joins TRBV26 to TRBJ2-2; weak D call: TRBD1 (6 bases). The germline V gene encodes CDR1 KGHPV and CDR2 FQNQEV (reference sequence). This CDR3 is 14 amino acids long. V was shortened by 5 bases and J by 3 bases, with 10 bases between the two germline ends. CDR3: CASSSGVDTGQLYF. The sequenced CDR3 bases are TGTGCCAGCAGTTCAGGGGTGGACACCGGGCAGCTCTAC.

As to this clone: Each gene name is a mouse one. From the germline J gene comes the end of the CDR3, since the read stops 1 residue before it. V and J are TRBV2 and TRBJ2-5; 8 bases match TRBD2. Germline V CDR1 and CDR2: LGHNA, YSYQKL. V was clipped by 0 bases and J by 5 bases; unmatched bases: 1. CDR3 length: 14 amino acids. CDR3 DNA (partial): TGTGCCAGCAGCCAAGATGGGGGGGTAGACACCCAGTAC. This translates into CASSQDGGVDTQY. The full CDR3 reads CASSQDGGVDTQYF.

On this clone itself: The gene names given are mouse names. Sequencing ends 1 residue short of the CDR3 end; the germline J gene provides the rest. The chain combines TRBV31 with TRBJ2-3; D is possibly TRBD1 or TRBD2 (6 bases each). The V end lost 0 bases, the J end lost 1 base, and 11 bases lay between the germline ends. Germline V gene lookup returns CDR1 GKSSPN and CDR2 SITVG. The CDR3 spans 15 residues. The CDR3 loop is CAWSLVGAGAETLYF. The CDR3 bases that were read are TGTGCCTGGAGTCTAGTGGGGGCCGGTGCAGAAACGCTGTAT.

Details on this clone: Gene names and germline match the mouse. The CDR3 end lies 1 residue beyond the end of the read and is filled in from the germline J gene. The V gene is TRBV13-3, the J gene TRBJ2-5; D assignment may be TRBD1 or TRBD2 (6 bases each). V shed 5 bases and J shed 5 bases, with 15 bases lying between them. CDR3 length: 14 residues. Germline CDR1 and CDR2: NNHDY and SYVADS. The CDR3 is CASSRTGAGDTQYF. The CDR3 DNA, read in part, is TGTGCCAGCAGCCGAACGGGGGCGGGAGACACCCAGTAC.